The 8 T cell receptor beta chains in this list originate from one sample, sequenced in a study of tumor-infiltrating lymphocytes in primary liver carcinoma. Reverse transcription of about 500 ng total RNA with a constant-region primer produced TCR beta cDNA. Each TCR beta library was derived from three nested multiplex PCR rounds that employed slightly modified ARM-PCR. TRBV1-TRBV30 forward primers and a C-beta reverse primer were used in the first two PCR rounds, which each ran for about 11 cycles. Using its own MiXCR run on the multiplex PCR reads, TCRdb lists one record per CDR3 protein. The sample has hundreds of thousands of distinct CDR3 sequences; 58% are singletons. Germline DNA was also extracted, and blood RNA was taken from unsorted whole blood. Sequenced input: peripheral blood. Source of these receptors: a woman aged 25 to 39 with primary liver carcinoma and hepatitis B virus infection.

Concerning this clonotype itself: At one end, the junction sequence differs from germline, possibly due to a read error. The rearrangement joins TRBV11-2 to TRBJ2-5, with D perhaps assigned TRBD1 or TRBD2 (5 bases each). The CDR3 runs 17 residues. Per germline, CDR1 SGHAT and CDR2 FQNNGV. CDR3 sequence reads: CASSRLPTLDPRETQYF. In DNA, the CDR3 is TGTGCCAGCAGCCGCCTCCCGACCCTAGACCCCAGGGAGACTCAGTACTTC.

This clonotype was recorded a few times. A read error may explain this, as a much larger clone is one base away. The chain is built from TRBV11-1 and TRBJ2-3, with 9 bases fitting TRBD1. CDR3 length: 16 residues. J gave up 2 bases and V 8 bases, and 11 bases lay outside the gene matches. CDR1 and CDR2 from the germline V gene are SGHAT and FQDESV (reference sequence). The CDR3 spells CASGPSWDRDTDTQYF. The CDR3 coding sequence is TGTGCCAGCGGCCCATCGTGGGACAGGGACACAGATACGCAGTATTTT.

This clonotype occurred a few times. V and J are TRBV7-9 and TRBJ2-3; either TRBD1 or TRBD2 may fit D (5 bases each). The ends were cut back, 3 bases at V and 3 bases at J, with 10 bases in the middle. The CDR3 loop spans 14 amino acids. Germline CDR1 is SEHNR and CDR2 is FQNEAQ (reference sequence). This chain's CDR3 is CASSLGVMTDTQYF. The CDR3, as DNA: TGTGCCAGCAGCTTGGGGGTAATGACAGATACGCAGTATTTT.

Turning to this clonotype: A read error is possible here, since a much larger clone lies one base away. This chain connects TRBV6-2 or TRBV6-3 to TRBJ1-5, with a possible D match to TRBD1 (5 bases). The CDR3 totals 14 residues. Germline CDR1 and CDR2: MNHEY and SVGEGT. The ends were cut back, 4 bases at V and 5 bases at J, with 12 bases in the middle. CDR3 loop: CASSSDRVYQPQHF. CDR3 nucleotides: TGTGCCAGCAGTTCCGACAGAGTGTATCAGCCCCAGCATTTT.

The V gene is TRBV12-3 or TRBV12-4, the J gene TRBJ2-7; 13 positions match TRBD2. V was pared by 4 bases and J by 7 bases, with 1 base of the junction left unmatched. This CDR3 region has 13 residues. CDR3 loop: CASSSGLAGEQYF. CDR3 nucleotides: TGTGCCAGCAGTTCGGGACTAGCGGGAGAGCAGTACTTC.

This clonotype was recorded a few times. The chain links TRBV4-1 to TRBJ1-1, with a weak D call TRBD1 (6 bases). Germline V gene sequence: CDR1 MGHRA, CDR2 YSYEKL. The V end was cut by 6 bases, the J end by 4 bases, with 12 bases between. The CDR3 covers 13 residues. CDR3: CASSPGVITEAFF. The CDR3 DNA is TGCGCCAGCAGTCCAGGGGTTATCACTGAAGCTTTCTTT.

This clonotype was picked up many times. This chain links TRBV12-3 or TRBV12-4 with TRBJ2-2; D might be TRBD1 (8 bases). The CDR3 runs 15 residues. The V and J ends lost 1 base and 4 bases respectively, with 10 bases between them. The DNA for the CDR3 is TGTGCCAGCAGTTTAGACAGGGGGGGCACCGGGGAGCTGTTTTTT. Translated: CASSLDRGGTGELFF.

In this sample, this clonotype turned up many times. The chain carries TRBV29-1 and TRBJ2-7; 13 bases fit TRBD2. This CDR3 comprises 14 residues. Germline V gives CDR1 SQVTM, CDR2 ANQGSEA. Losses at the gene ends were 6 bases for V and 3 bases for J; bases not matched to a gene: 5. CDR3 in amino acids: CSVTTSGGIYEQYF. DNA of the CDR3: TGCAGCGTGACGACTAGCGGGGGGATCTACGAGCAGTACTTC.